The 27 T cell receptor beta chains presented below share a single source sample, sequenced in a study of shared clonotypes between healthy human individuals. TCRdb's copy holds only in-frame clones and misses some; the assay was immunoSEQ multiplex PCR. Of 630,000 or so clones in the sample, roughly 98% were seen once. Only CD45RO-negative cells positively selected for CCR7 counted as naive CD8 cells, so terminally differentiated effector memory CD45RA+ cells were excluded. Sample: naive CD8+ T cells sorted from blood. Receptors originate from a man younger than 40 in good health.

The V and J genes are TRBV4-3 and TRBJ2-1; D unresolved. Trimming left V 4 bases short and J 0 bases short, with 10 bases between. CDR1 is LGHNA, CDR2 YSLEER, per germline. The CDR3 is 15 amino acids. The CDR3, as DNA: TGCGCCAGCAGCCGGGCGGCATACTCCTACAATGAGCAGTTCTTC. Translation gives CASSRAAYSYNEQFF.

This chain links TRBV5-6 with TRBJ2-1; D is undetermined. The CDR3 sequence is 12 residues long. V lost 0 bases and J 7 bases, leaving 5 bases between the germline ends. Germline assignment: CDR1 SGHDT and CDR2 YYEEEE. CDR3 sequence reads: CASSLAPNEQFF. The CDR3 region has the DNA TGTGCCAGCAGCTTGGCCCCGAATGAGCAGTTCTTC.

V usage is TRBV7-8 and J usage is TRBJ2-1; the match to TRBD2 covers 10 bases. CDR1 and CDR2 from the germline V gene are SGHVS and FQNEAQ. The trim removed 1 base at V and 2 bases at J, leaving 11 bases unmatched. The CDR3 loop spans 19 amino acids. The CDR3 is CASSLGLAGADVPYNEQFF. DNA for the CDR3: TGTGCCAGCAGCTTAGGGCTAGCGGGAGCCGATGTCCCCTACAATGAGCAGTTCTTC.

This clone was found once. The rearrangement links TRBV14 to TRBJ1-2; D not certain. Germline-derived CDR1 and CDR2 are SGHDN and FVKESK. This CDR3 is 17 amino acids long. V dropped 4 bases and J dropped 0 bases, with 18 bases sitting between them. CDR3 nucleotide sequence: TGTGCCAGCAGCCTCACTGTTCGGACGGACCCTAACTATGGCTACACCTTC. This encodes CASSLTVRTDPNYGYTF.

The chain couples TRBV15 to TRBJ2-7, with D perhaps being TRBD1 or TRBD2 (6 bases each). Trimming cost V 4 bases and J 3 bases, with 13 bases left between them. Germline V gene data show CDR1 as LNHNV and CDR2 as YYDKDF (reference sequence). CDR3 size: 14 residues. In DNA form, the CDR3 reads TGTGCCACCAGCATAAGGGGGGAAAGCTACGAGCAGTACTTC. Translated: CATSIRGESYEQYF.

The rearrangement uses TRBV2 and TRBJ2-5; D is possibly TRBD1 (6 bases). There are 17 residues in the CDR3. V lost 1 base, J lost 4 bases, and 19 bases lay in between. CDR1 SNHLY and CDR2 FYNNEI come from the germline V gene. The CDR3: CASSEGSGVASRETQYF. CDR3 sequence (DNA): TGTGCCAGCAGTGAAGGGTCAGGGGTTGCGTCTAGAGAGACCCAGTACTTC.

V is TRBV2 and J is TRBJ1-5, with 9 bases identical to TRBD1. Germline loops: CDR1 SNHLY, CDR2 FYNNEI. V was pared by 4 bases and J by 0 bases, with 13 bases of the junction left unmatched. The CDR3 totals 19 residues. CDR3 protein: CASSGIRDRAAHSNQPQHF. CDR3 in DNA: TGTGCCAGCAGTGGGATCAGGGACAGGGCCGCACATAGCAATCAGCCCCAGCATTTT.

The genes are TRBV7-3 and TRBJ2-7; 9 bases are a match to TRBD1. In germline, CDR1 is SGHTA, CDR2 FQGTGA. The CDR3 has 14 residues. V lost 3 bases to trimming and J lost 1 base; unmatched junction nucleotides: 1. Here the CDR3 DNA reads TGTGCCAGCAGCTTCGGGACAGGGTCCTACGAGCAGTACTTC. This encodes CASSFGTGSYEQYF.

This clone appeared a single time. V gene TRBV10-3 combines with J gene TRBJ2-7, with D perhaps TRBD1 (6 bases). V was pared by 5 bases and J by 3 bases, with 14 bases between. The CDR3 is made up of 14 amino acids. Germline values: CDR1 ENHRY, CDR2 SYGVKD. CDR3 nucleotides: TGTGCCATCAGTACCCGAGAAGGGGGCTACGAGCAGTACTTC. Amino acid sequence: CAISTREGGYEQYF.

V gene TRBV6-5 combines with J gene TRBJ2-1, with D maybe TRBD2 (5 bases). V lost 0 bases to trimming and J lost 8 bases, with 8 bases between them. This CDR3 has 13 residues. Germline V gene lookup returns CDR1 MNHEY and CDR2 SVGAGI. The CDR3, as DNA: TGTGCCAGCAGTTACTCGACCGGGGATGAGCAGTTCTTC. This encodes CASSYSTGDEQFF.

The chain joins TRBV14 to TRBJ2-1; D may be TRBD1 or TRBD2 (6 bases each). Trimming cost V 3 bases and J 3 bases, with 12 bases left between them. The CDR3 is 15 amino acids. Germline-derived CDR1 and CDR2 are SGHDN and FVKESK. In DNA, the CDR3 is TGTGCCAGCAGCCAGAAGGGGGGAGGCTACAATGAGCAGTTCTTC. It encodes CASSQKGGGYNEQFF.

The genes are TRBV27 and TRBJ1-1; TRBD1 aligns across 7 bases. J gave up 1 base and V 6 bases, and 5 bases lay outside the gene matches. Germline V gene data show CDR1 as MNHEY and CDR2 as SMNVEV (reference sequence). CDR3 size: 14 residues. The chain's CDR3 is CASRPGQKNTEAFF. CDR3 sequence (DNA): TGTGCCAGCAGACCGGGACAGAAGAACACTGAAGCTTTCTTT.

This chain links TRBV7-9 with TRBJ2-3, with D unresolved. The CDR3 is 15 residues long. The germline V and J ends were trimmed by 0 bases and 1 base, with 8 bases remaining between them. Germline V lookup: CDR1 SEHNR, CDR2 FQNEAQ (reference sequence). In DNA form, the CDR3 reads TGTGCCAGCAGCTTAGCGATCTCGGGCACAGATACGCAGTATTTT. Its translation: CASSLAISGTDTQYF.

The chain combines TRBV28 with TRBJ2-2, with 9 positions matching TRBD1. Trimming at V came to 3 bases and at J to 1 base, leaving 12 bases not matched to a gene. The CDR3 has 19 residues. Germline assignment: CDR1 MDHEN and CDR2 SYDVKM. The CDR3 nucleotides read TGTGCCAGCAGTTTCCGGGACAGGGCTGAGGCCCGGAACACCGGGGAGCTGTTTTTT. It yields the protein CASSFRDRAEARNTGELFF.

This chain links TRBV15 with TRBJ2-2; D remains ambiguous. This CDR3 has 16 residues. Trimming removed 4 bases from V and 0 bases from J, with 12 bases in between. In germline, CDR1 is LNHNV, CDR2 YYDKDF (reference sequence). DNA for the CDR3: TGTGCCACCAGCACTCCAGAGAAGGCGAACACCGGGGAGCTGTTTTTT. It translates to CATSTPEKANTGELFF.

The CDR3 here is CASSNRDRGWNQPQHF. As DNA, the CDR3 is TGTGCCAGCTCAAACCGGGACAGGGGATGGAATCAGCCCCAGCATTTT. The J gene is TRBJ1-5, the V gene TRBV18, with 10 bases matching TRBD1. With 5 bases clipped from V and 4 bases from J, the junction kept 8 bases outside the gene matches. Germline-derived CDR1 and CDR2 are KGHSH and LQKENI. The length of the CDR3 is 16 residues.

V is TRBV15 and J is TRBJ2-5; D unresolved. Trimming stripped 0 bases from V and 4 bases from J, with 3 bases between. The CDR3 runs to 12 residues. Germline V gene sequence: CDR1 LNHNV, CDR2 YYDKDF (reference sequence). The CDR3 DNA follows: TGTGCCACCAGCAGAGATGGAGAGACCCAGTACTTC. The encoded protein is CATSRDGETQYF.

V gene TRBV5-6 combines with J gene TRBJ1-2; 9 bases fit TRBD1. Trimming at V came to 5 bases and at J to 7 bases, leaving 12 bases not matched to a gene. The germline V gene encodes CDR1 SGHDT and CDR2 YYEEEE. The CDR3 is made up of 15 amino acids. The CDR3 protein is CASRPGQGQLSGYTF. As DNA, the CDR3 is TGTGCCAGCAGGCCAGGACAGGGGCAACTCAGTGGCTACACCTTC. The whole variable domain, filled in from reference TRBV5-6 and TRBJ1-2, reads DAGVTQSPTHLIKTRGQQVTLRCSPKSGHDTVSWYQQALGQGPQFIFQYYEEEERQRGNFPDRFSGHQFPNYSSELNVNALLLGDSALYLCASRPGQGQLSGYTFGSGTRLTVV.

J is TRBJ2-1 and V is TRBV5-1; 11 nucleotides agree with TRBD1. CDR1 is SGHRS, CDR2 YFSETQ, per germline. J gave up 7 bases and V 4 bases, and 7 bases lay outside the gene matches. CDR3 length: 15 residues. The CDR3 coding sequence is TGCGCCAGCAGCCCCCGGGGACAGGGGGAGAATGAGCAGTTCTTC. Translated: CASSPRGQGENEQFF.

The CDR3 sequence is CASSLVGVTGIYEQYF. In DNA, the CDR3 is TGCGCCAGCAGCTTGGTGGGGGTTACAGGGATCTACGAGCAGTACTTC. The gene calls are TRBV5-1 and TRBJ2-7; TRBD1 might be the D (6 bases). Germline lookup yields CDR1 SGHRS and CDR2 YFSETQ. Trimming took off 0 bases at V and 3 bases at J, with 16 bases between the two ends. The CDR3 runs 16 residues.

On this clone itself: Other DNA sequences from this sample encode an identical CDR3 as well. The CDR3 nucleotides read TGTGCCAGTAGTATCAGCGGAACCGGGGAGCTGTTTTTT. This gives the protein CASSISGTGELFF. The chain recombines TRBV19 with TRBJ2-2; perhaps TRBD2 as D (5 bases). V dropped 3 bases and J dropped 5 bases, with 7 bases sitting between them. Germline assignment: CDR1 LNHDA and CDR2 SQIVND (reference sequence). The CDR3 spans 13 residues. Looking up the rest from reference TRBV19 and TRBJ2-2 gives the full variable domain: DGGITQSPKYLFRKEGQNVTLSCEQNLNHDAMYWYRQDPGQGLRLIYYSQIVNDFQKGDIAEGYSVSREKKESFPLTVTSAQKNPTAFYLCASSISGTGELFFGEGSRLTVL.

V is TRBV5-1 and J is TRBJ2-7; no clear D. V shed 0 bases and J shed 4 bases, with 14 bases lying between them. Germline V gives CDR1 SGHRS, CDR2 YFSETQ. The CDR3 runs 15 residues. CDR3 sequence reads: CASSLGQNFQYEQYF. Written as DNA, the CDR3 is TGCGCCAGCAGCTTGGGGCAGAATTTTCAATACGAGCAGTACTTC.

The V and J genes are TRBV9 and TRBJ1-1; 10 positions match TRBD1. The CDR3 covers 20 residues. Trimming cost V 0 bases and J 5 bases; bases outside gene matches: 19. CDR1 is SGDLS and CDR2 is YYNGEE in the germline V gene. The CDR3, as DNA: TGTGCCAGCAGCGTAGCCCTAAAGCCGGGGACAGGGGTAATCGGGACTGAAGCTTTCTTT. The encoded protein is CASSVALKPGTGVIGTEAFF.

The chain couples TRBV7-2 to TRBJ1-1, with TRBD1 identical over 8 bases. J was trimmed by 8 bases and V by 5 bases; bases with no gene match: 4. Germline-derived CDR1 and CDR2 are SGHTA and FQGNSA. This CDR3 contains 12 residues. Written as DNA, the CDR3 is TGTGCCAGCAGCCCCAGGACAGGGGAAGCTTTCTTT. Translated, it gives CASSPRTGEAFF.

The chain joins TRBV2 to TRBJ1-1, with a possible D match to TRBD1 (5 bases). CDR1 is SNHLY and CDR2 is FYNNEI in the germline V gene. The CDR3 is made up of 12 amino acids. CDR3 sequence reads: CASIGGVTEAFF. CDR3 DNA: TGTGCTTCTATTGGGGGGGTCACTGAAGCTTTCTTT.

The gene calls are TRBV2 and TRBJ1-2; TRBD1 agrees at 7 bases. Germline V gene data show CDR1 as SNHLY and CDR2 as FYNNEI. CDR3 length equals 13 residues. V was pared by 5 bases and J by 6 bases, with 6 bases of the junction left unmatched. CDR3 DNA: TGTGCCAGCAGTCCAAACAGGGGAAATGGCTACACCTTC. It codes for CASSPNRGNGYTF.

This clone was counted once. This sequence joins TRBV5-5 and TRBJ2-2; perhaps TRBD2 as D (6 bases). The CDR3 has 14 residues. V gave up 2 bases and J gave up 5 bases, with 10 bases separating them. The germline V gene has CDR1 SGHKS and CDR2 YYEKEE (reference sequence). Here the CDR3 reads CASSFWRETGELFF. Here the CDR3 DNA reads TGTGCCAGCAGCTTTTGGCGGGAAACCGGGGAGCTGTTTTTT. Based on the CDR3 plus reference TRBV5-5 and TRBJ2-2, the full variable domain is DAGVTQSPTHLIKTRGQQVTLRCSPISGHKSVSWYQQVLGQGPQFIFQYYEKEERGRGNFPDRFSARQFPNYSSELNVNALLLGDSALYLCASSFWRETGELFFGEGSRLTVL.